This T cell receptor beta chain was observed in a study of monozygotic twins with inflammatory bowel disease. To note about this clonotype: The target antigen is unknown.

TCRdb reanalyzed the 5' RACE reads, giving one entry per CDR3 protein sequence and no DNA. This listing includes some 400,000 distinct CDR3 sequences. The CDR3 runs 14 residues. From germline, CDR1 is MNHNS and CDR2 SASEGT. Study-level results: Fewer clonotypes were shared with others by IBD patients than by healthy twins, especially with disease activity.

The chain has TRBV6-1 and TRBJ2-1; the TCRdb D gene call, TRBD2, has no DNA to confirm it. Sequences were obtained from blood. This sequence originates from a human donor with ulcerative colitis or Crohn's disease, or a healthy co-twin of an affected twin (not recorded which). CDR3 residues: CASHSRGDYNEQFF.